Listed here is a single TCR beta chain. The antigen is not known. V shed 4 bases and J shed 5 bases, with 15 bases lying between them. The CDR3 consists of 14 residues. Germline V lookup: CDR1 DFQATT, CDR2 SNEGSKA (reference sequence). This sample is part of a study of regulatory T cells in long-lasting Graves disease. Points from the study as a whole: Persistent disease showed a preference for TRBV28, TRBJ1-2 and TRBJ2-5.

This sample's time point: newly diagnosed GD, antithyroid drugs for less than 3 months. PBMC RNA served as the TCR library source. Assembly of TCR beta libraries relied on iRepertoire HTBI primers together with Arm-PCR of CDR3 regions. One entry per CDR3 protein, called by TCRdb with MiXCR from the multiplex PCR reads. In the table there are about 370,000 distinct CDR3 sequences, roughly a sixth of which are singletons. The sequenced sample was peripheral blood mononuclear cells (PBMCs), obtained at new diagnosis, from a patient treated with antithyroid drugs. The V and J genes are TRBV20-1 and TRBJ2-1; D not certain. This receptor was taken from a female donor with Graves disease. CDR3 bases: TGCAGTGCTAATATTTGGGTAGGGAACAATGAGCAGTTCTTC. Its translation is CSANIWVGNNEQFF.